The next 23 T cell receptor beta chains were all read from a single sample in a study of T-cell reconstitution after alpha-beta-depleted transplantation in children. The TCRbeta library incorporated unique molecular identifiers. TCRdb itself ran the PCR reads through MiXCR, one entry per CDR3 protein. The sample shows roughly 400,000 distinct CDR3 sequences, about 45% of them seen only once. This sample comprised PBMCs, obtained before TCRalphabeta/CD19-depleted stem cell transplant. The receptors originated from a girl under 10 years old with aplastic anemia, due to receive a stem cell transplant.

This chain uses TRBV6-1 with TRBJ2-2, with 7 bases identical to TRBD1. Germline assignment: CDR1 MNHNS and CDR2 SASEGT. The V and J ends lost 6 bases and 4 bases, in that order; junction bases with no gene match: 14. The CDR3 has 17 amino acids. CDR3 bases: TGTGCCAGCAGCTTCATCACAGGGGCATGGAGCACCGGGGAGCTGTTTTTT. Amino acid sequence: CASSFITGAWSTGELFF.

This clonotype was seen many times. V is TRBV5-1 and J is TRBJ2-1, with 13 bases aligning to TRBD2. CDR1 and CDR2 (germline): SGHRS, YFSETQ. J gave up 6 bases and V 4 bases, and 7 bases lay outside the gene matches. CDR3 length equals 16 residues. This CDR3 is CASSMGTSGRANEQFF. DNA of the CDR3: TGCGCCAGCAGCATGGGCACTAGCGGGAGGGCCAATGAGCAGTTCTTC.

A few counts support this clonotype. The rearrangement joins TRBV5-5 to TRBJ2-1; 8 bases fit TRBD1. Germline V CDR1 and CDR2: SGHKS, YYEKEE (reference sequence). This CDR3 has 15 residues. With V trimmed by 4 bases and J by 7 bases, 10 bases remained unmatched. CDR3 sequence: CASSLRQGIGNEQFF. The CDR3 nucleotides read TGTGCCAGCAGCCTACGACAGGGGATCGGGAATGAGCAGTTCTTC.

The V and J genes are TRBV4-1 and TRBJ2-7; the D gene is possibly TRBD1 (6 bases). Germline V gene sequence: CDR1 MGHRA, CDR2 YSYEKL. Trimming removed 3 bases from V and 3 bases from J, with 21 bases in between. The CDR3 is 17 residues long. CDR3 DNA: TGCGCCAGCAGCCAGGGGGCGTGGGCAGGGGACAACTACGAGCAGTACTTC. Residues: CASSQGAWAGDNYEQYF.

This chain links TRBV12-3 or TRBV12-4 with TRBJ2-2; D not certain. The V end lost 3 bases, the J end lost 1 base, and 9 bases lay between the germline ends. The CDR3 is 15 residues long. The CDR3 region is CASSFRSQNTGELFF. The DNA for the CDR3 is TGTGCCAGCAGTTTTCGGTCGCAGAACACCGGGGAGCTGTTTTTT.

The gene calls are TRBV2 and TRBJ2-7, with TRBD1 matching 9 bases. The CDR3 is 13 residues long. V lost 6 bases to trimming and J lost 6 bases; unmatched junction nucleotides: 6. From germline, CDR1 is SNHLY and CDR2 FYNNEI. CDR3 residues: CASRGDRVVEQYF. CDR3 DNA: TGTGCCAGCAGAGGGGACAGGGTCGTCGAGCAGTACTTC.

This sequence joins TRBV29-1 and TRBJ2-2; 7 nucleotides line up with TRBD2. Germline assignment: CDR1 SQVTM and CDR2 ANQGSEA. V gave up 1 base and J gave up 5 bases; unmatched junction bases: 4. The CDR3 has 14 amino acids. CDR3: CSVEGGSVTGELFF. CDR3 bases: TGCAGCGTTGAAGGCGGGAGCGTAACCGGGGAGCTGTTTTTT.

The chain employs TRBV11-2 and TRBJ1-2; TRBD1 aligns across 8 bases. V trimming: 4 bases; J trimming: 4 bases; junction bases outside the gene matches: 5. CDR1 and CDR2 (germline): SGHAT, FQNNGV. The CDR3 length is 14 residues. CDR3 DNA sequence: TGTGCCAGCAGCTCTCAGGGGGCGATCTATGGCTACACCTTC. Translation: CASSSQGAIYGYTF. Full variable domain (remainder filled in from reference TRBV11-2 and TRBJ1-2): EAGVAQSPRYKIIEKRQSVAFWCNPISGHATLYWYQQILGQGPKLLIQFQNNGVVDDSQLPKDRFSAERLKGVDSTLKIQPAKLEDSAVYLCASSSQGAIYGYTFGSGTRLTVV.

The chain employs TRBV5-1 and TRBJ2-1, with D possibly matching TRBD2 (6 bases). CDR3 length: 16 amino acids. V gave up 2 bases and J gave up 0 bases, with 12 bases separating them. Germline CDR1 reads SGHRS; CDR2 reads YFSETQ. CDR3 region: CASSFGDGSSYNEQFF. In DNA form, the CDR3 reads TGCGCCAGCAGCTTTGGGGACGGGAGCTCCTACAATGAGCAGTTCTTC.

This clonotype has just a few counts. The chain employs TRBV15 and TRBJ2-1; TRBD2 aligns across 7 bases. This CDR3 contains 17 residues. V lost 0 bases, J lost 3 bases, and 8 bases stayed unmatched. Germline V CDR1 and CDR2: LNHNV, YYDKDF (reference sequence). The CDR3 spells CATSRDPPSGDYNEQFF. In nucleotides, the CDR3 is TGTGCCACCAGCAGAGACCCTCCTAGCGGAGACTACAATGAGCAGTTCTTC.

The chain combines TRBV20-1 with TRBJ2-3; 8 bases are shared with TRBD1. This CDR3 region has 16 residues. The V gene end was trimmed by 6 bases and the J gene end by 2 bases; junction bases not matched to a gene: 13. The germline gives CDR1 DFQATT, CDR2 SNEGSKA (reference sequence). In DNA, the CDR3 is TGCAGTGCCGCGGGGCCGGACAGGGCGAACACAGATACGCAGTATTTT. Translated, it gives CSAAGPDRANTDTQYF.

This clonotype has just one count. V usage is TRBV28 and J usage is TRBJ2-2; no firm D call. Trimming pared 10 bases from V and 6 bases from J, leaving 12 bases between. Per germline, CDR1 MDHEN and CDR2 SYDVKM. The CDR3 contains 12 residues. CDR3 in amino acids: CATLFFSGELFF. DNA of the CDR3: TGTGCCACCCTATTTTTCTCCGGGGAGCTGTTTTTT.

At least ten counts were recorded for this clonotype. The chain has TRBV7-7 and TRBJ2-5, with unresolved D. V lost 4 bases and J lost 0, with 12 bases in between. From germline, CDR1 is SSHAT and CDR2 FNYEAQ (reference sequence). CDR3 length: 15 amino acids. Here the CDR3 DNA reads TGTGCCAGCAGCTCCGATATATGGCACCAAGAGACCCAGTACTTC. Protein product: CASSSDIWHQETQYF.

This clonotype was picked up a small number of times. The rearrangement links TRBV30 to TRBJ1-6; no reliable D call. CDR1 is GTSNPN and CDR2 is SVGIG in the germline V gene (reference sequence). V was pared by 4 bases and J by 4 bases, with 8 bases between. The CDR3 extends over 13 amino acids. CDR3: CAWTSSYNSPLHF. CDR3 nucleotides: TGTGCCTGGACGAGCAGTTATAATTCACCCCTCCACTTT.

This clonotype was found a few times. V and J are TRBV28 and TRBJ2-3; 10 bases are a match to TRBD1. V shed 6 bases, J shed 3 bases, and the junction held 6 bases outside the gene matches. Germline CDR1 MDHEN, CDR2 SYDVKM. CDR3 size: 15 residues. The CDR3 here is CASRTRDRGTDTQYF. For the CDR3, the DNA is TGTGCCAGCAGGACCCGGGACAGGGGTACAGATACGCAGTATTTT.

This clonotype was detected many times. This chain links TRBV5-7 with TRBJ1-5; 10 nucleotides align to TRBD1. TRBV5-7 is flagged as an ORF with uncertain function. This CDR3 spans 15 amino acids. Trimming cost V 3 bases and J 6 bases; bases outside gene matches: 6. CDR3 nucleotide sequence: TGTGCCAGCAGCTGGGGGGACAGGGGAAGTCAGCCCCAGCATTTT. Translation: CASSWGDRGSQPQHF.

By share, this clonotype counts as medium-sized. CDR3 region: CASSSSETALYEQYF. The CDR3 coding sequence is TGTGCCAGCAGCTCCTCCGAGACAGCGCTCTACGAGCAGTACTTC. The rearrangement uses TRBV7-9 and TRBJ2-7; perhaps TRBD1 as D (5 bases). The CDR3 is made up of 15 amino acids. Germline CDR1 and CDR2: SEHNR and FQNEAQ (reference sequence). V dropped 4 bases and J dropped 3 bases, with 16 bases sitting between them.

The genes are TRBV20-1 and TRBJ2-7, with D perhaps matching TRBD2 (5 bases). This CDR3 comprises 13 residues. Looked up from germline, CDR1 is DFQATT and CDR2 is SNEGSKA (reference sequence). The ends were cut back, 3 bases at V and 5 bases at J, with 14 bases in the middle. The CDR3 sequence: CSARKVPGDEQYF. CDR3 nucleotide sequence: TGCAGTGCTAGGAAGGTCCCCGGGGACGAGCAGTACTTC.

The gene calls are TRBV9 and TRBJ2-5; 7 bases fit TRBD1. CDR3 length: 14 amino acids. From germline, CDR1 is SGDLS and CDR2 YYNGEE. Losses at the gene ends were 3 bases for V and 0 bases for J; bases not matched to a gene: 2. CDR3 in DNA: TGTGCCAGCAGCGCGACAGGGAACCAAGAGACCCAGTACTTC. Its translation is CASSATGNQETQYF. Looking up the rest from reference TRBV9 and TRBJ2-5 gives the full variable domain: DSGVTQTPKHLITATGQRVTLRCSPRSGDLSVYWYQQSLDQGLQFLIQYYNGEERAKGNILERFSAQQFPDLHSELNLSSLELGDSALYFCASSATGNQETQYFGPGTRLLVL.

As concerns this clonotype: The junction differs from germline at one of its ends, possibly a read error. The gene calls are TRBV4-2 and TRBJ2-5, with a tentative D call TRBD1 (6 bases). The V gene's germline CDR1 is LGHNA and CDR2 YNFKEQ. The CDR3 runs to 15 residues. CDR3 DNA sequence: TGTGCCATCAGCCAAGTCTGGGCCAGGGGAGAGACCCAGTACTTC. Translation: CAISQVWARGETQYF.

This clonotype was detected many times. The chain employs TRBV12-3 or TRBV12-4 and TRBJ2-5; D ambiguous. This CDR3 has 17 amino acids. Trimming removed 6 bases from V and 0 bases from J, with 20 bases in between. As DNA, the CDR3 is TGTGCCAGCAGCTTTACCGCAACCTCTTCGTACCAAGAGACCCAGTACTTC. It is translated as CASSFTATSSYQETQYF.

This clonotype was seen a handful of times. The gene calls are TRBV20-1 and TRBJ2-1, with TRBD1 matching over 9 bases. Unmatched junction bases numbered 4, after V lost 1 base and J lost 6 bases. CDR1 and CDR2 (germline): DFQATT, SNEGSKA (reference sequence). This CDR3 has 14 residues. CDR3 protein: CSARGLDRGNEQFF. In DNA, the CDR3 is TGCAGTGCTAGAGGACTGGACAGGGGCAATGAGCAGTTCTTC.

The CDR3 coding sequence is TGCAGCGTTGCGCCTGGGCAGATGTGGAACACTGAAGCTTTCTTT. This translates into CSVAPGQMWNTEAFF. This chain links TRBV29-1 with TRBJ1-1, with no clear D. CDR3 length equals 15 residues. The germline V gene encodes CDR1 SQVTM and CDR2 ANQGSEA. V lost 4 bases, J lost 1 base, and 16 bases lay in between.